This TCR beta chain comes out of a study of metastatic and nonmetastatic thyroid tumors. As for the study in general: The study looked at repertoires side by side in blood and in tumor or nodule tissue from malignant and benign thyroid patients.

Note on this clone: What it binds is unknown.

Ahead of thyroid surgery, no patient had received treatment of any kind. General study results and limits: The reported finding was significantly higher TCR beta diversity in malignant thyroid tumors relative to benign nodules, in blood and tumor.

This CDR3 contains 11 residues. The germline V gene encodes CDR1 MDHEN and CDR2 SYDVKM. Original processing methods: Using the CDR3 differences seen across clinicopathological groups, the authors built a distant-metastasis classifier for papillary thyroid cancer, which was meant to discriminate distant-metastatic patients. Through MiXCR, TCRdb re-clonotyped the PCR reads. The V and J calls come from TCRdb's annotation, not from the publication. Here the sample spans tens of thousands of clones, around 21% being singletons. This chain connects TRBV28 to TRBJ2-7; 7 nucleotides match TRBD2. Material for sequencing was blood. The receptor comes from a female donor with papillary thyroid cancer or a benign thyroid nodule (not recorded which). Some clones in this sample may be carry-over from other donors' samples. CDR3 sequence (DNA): TGTGGGGTTAGCGGGCCACACGAGCAGTACTTC. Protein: CGVSGPHEQYF.